This record looks at one T cell receptor (beta chain) sequence and its context. These data belong to a study of blood T cell repertoires in COVID-19. The overall study: Sites across the United States, Italy and Spain contributed samples from acute and convalescent COVID-19. Nucleic acid was either cDNA or gDNA, and it came from T cells, B-cell-depleted T cells, or PBMCs.

The length of the CDR3 is 16 residues. CDR1 is KGHSH and CDR2 is LQKENI in the germline V gene. The V gene end was trimmed by 4 bases and the J gene end by 4 bases; junction bases not matched to a gene: 11. Authors' data handling: Estimates of nucleated cell counts were drawn from the amplification of reference gene primers. The protocol was immunoSEQ multiplex PCR, while the TCRdb copy is restricted to in-frame clones and leaves out a portion. V, J and clone size are those of that table, while D and trimming were read from the DNA. Here the sample spans approximately 69,000 clones, about four fifths being singletons.

The chain recombines TRBV18 with TRBJ2-3, with 7 positions matching TRBD1. The clonotype originates from a human donor in a cohort sampled during active COVID-19. Source material: peripheral blood. The CDR3 loop reads CASSLWGQGGSDTQYF. CDR3 nucleotide sequence: TGTGCCAGCTCACTATGGGGGCAAGGGGGCTCAGATACGCAGTATTTT.